This T cell receptor (beta chain) is drawn from a study of cytomegalovirus exposure and HLA in healthy donors. PCR involved 60 Vbeta and 13 Jbeta primers. Profiled with immunoSEQ multiplex PCR; TCRdb holds only in-frame clones, not every one. The table records fewer than 250,000 clones, around 80% of them present only once. Turning to this clone: Its target is unknown.

The CDR3 length is 13 residues. The germline V and J ends were trimmed by 5 bases and 4 bases, with 10 bases remaining between them. CDR1 and CDR2 (germline): SGHNT, YYREEE (reference sequence). Broader study findings: The listing of some 170 TCR beta chains classed them as cytomegalovirus-associated. Some V segments (TRBV6-2 and TRBV6-3 among them) were excluded as indistinguishable.

Material: PBMCs. The gene calls are TRBV5-4 and TRBJ1-5, with D maybe TRBD1 (6 bases). The source of this sequence is a man aged 18-30 years in good health and CMV-seronegative. As DNA, the CDR3 is TGTGCCAGCAGAGGGGGGGGGAATCAGCCCCAGCATTTT. Translation: CASRGGGNQPQHF.